The T cell receptor beta chain under discussion was sequenced for a study of brain T cells in children with intractable seizures. There are 12 residues in the CDR3. V was shortened by 8 bases and J by 4 bases, with 9 bases between the two germline ends. Germline CDR1 ENHRY, CDR2 SYGVKD. Surgery cases with the highest brain T cell transcript signatures were chosen for sequencing. Method: immunoSEQ multiplex PCR; TCRdb's copy keeps in-frame clones and lacks some. The sample lists 65,000 to 85,000 clones; just over 90% were seen once. Material: peripheral blood, obtained at surgery. The chain has TRBV10-3 and TRBJ2-1, with a possible D match to TRBD2 (6 bases). This sequence originates from a boy under two years old with tuberous sclerosis and intractable seizures. The CDR3 coding sequence is TGTGCCATCCGGGACTCTTACAATGAGCAGTTCTTC. It yields the protein CAIRDSYNEQFF.